What follows is one T cell receptor beta chain and its context. This entry is derived from a study of blood T cell repertoires in COVID-19. Across the whole study: Material from acute and convalescent COVID-19 was sourced from the United States, Italy and Spain.

The CDR3 contains 13 residues. V was trimmed by 5 bases and J by 3 bases, leaving 11 bases between them. Germline CDR1 reads SGHRS; CDR2 reads YFSETQ. The study assigned cohorts using participant-reported clinical history. TCRdb's table, derived via immunoSEQ multiplex PCR, lists solely in-frame clones and lacks some. The table shows 200,000 or so clones, with approximately 86% occurring only once. The receptor was derived from a woman in her 40s with acute COVID-19. The chain couples TRBV5-1 to TRBJ1-1; tentative D call: TRBD1 (5 bases). Sequencing was carried out using PBMCs or T cells enriched from blood (not recorded which). CDR3 DNA sequence: TGCGCCAGCAGGGAGACAGTCGACACTGAAGCTTTCTTT. Its protein product is CASRETVDTEAFF.